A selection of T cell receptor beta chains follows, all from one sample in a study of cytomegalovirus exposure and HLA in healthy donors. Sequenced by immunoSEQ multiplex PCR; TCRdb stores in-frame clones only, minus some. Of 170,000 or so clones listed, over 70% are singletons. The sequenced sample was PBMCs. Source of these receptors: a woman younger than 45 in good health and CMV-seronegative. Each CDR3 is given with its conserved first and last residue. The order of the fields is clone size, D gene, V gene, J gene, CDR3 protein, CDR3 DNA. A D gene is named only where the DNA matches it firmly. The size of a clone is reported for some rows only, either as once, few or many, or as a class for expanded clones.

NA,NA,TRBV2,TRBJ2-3,CASRGGASTDTQYF,TGTGCCAGCCGAGGAGGGGCCAGCACAGATACGCAGTATTTT
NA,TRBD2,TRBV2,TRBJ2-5,CASRSTSGGQETQYF,TGTGCCAGCAGATCAACTAGCGGGGGACAAGAGACCCAGTACTTC
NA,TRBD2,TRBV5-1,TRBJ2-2,CASTRRTSITGELFF,TGCGCCAGCACGAGAAGGACTAGCATTACCGGGGAGCTGTTTTTT
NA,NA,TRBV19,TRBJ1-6,CASRPTASSYNSPLHF,TGTGCCAGTAGACCGACAGCCAGCTCCTATAATTCACCCCTCCACTTT
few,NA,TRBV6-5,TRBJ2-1,CASSYDWSSYNEQFF,TGTGCCAGCAGTTACGACTGGAGCTCCTACAATGAGCAGTTCTTC
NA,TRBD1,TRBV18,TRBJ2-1,CASSPLDRGEQFF,TGTGCCAGCTCCCCGCTTGACAGGGGTGAGCAGTTCTTC
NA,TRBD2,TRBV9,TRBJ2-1,CASSASGGVGNEQFF,TGTGCCAGCAGCGCTAGCGGGGGCGTGGGCAATGAGCAGTTCTTC
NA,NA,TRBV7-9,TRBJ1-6,CASSPTQGSPLHF,TGTGCCAGCAGCCCAACGCAGGGCTCACCCCTCCACTTT
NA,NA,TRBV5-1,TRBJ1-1,CASSNGQGNTEAFF,TGCGCCAGCAGTAACGGGCAGGGGAACACTGAAGCTTTCTTT
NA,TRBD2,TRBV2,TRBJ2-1,CASQPELAGGNEQFF,TGTGCCAGCCAACCGGAACTAGCGGGGGGCAATGAGCAGTTCTTC
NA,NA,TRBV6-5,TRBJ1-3,CASSSTPDGNTIYF,TGTGCCAGCAGTTCGACACCGGATGGAAACACCATATATTTT
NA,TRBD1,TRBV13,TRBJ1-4,CASSRTGGPEKLFF,TGTGCCAGCAGCCGAACAGGGGGGCCTGAAAAACTGTTTTTT
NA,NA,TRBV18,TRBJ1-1,CASSQRHLEAFF,TGTGCCAGCTCACAACGACACCTTGAAGCTTTCTTT
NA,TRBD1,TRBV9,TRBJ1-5,CASSGGTVSDQPQHF,TGTGCCAGCAGCGGCGGGACAGTCAGCGATCAGCCCCAGCATTTT
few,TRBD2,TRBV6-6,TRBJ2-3,CASSYARGGKDTQYF,TGTGCCAGCAGTTACGCACGGGGGGGCAAGGATACGCAGTATTTT
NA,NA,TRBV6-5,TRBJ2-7,CASSYRGAYNEQYF,TGTGCCAGCAGTTACCGCGGGGCTTACAACGAGCAGTACTTC
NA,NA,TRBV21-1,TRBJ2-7,CASSKVPRDSYEQYF,TGTGCCAGCAGCAAAGTTCCCAGGGATAGCTACGAGCAGTACTTC
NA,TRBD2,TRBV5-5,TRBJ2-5,CASSFSGDLGTQYF,TGTGCCAGCAGTTTTAGCGGGGATCTGGGGACCCAGTACTTC
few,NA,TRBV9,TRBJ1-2,CASSVALPGMGGYTF,TGTGCCAGCAGCGTAGCCCTACCGGGGATGGGTGGCTACACCTTC
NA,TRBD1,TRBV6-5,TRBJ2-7,CASSYFRGPYEQYF,TGTGCCAGCAGTTACTTTAGGGGGCCCTACGAGCAGTACTTC
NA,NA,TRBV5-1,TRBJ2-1,CASSLGGAGASYNEQFF,TGCGCCAGCAGCTTGGGTGGGGCAGGGGCCTCCTACAATGAGCAGTTCTTC
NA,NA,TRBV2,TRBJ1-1,CASSDGEALMNTEAFF,TGTGCCAGCAGTGACGGGGAAGCACTCATGAACACTGAAGCTTTCTTT
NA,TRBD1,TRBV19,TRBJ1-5,CASSTERNKGQAGNQPQHF,TGTGCCAGTAGTACCGAACGGAACAAGGGACAGGCTGGCAATCAGCCCCAGCATTTT
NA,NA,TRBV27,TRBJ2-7,CASSPRDNYEQYF,TGTGCCAGCAGTCCCCGGGACAACTACGAGCAGTACTTC
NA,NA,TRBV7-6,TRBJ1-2,CASSLGRGGVGYTF,TGTGCCAGCAGCTTAGGACGGGGGGGGGTTGGCTACACCTTC
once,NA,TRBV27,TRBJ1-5,CASRPSGGLDQPQHF,TGTGCCAGCAGGCCCAGCGGGGGGCTAGATCAGCCCCAGCATTTT
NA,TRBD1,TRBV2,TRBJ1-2,CASSPDQGAGGYTF,TGTGCCAGCAGCCCCGACCAGGGGGCAGGGGGCTACACCTTC
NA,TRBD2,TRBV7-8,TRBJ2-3,CASSSTSASTDTQYF,TGTGCCAGCAGCTCGACTAGCGCGTCCACAGATACGCAGTATTTT
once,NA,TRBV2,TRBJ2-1,CASSEGRDWDEQFF,TGTGCCAGCAGTGAAGGAAGGGACTGGGATGAGCAGTTCTTC
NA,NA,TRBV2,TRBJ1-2,CASSAQQGSRGYTF,TGTGCCAGCAGTGCACAACAGGGATCTAGGGGCTACACCTTC
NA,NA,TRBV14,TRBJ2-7,CASSQAGSATYEQYF,TGTGCCAGCAGCCAAGCGGGATCCGCGACCTACGAGCAGTACTTC
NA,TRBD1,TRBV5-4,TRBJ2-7,CASSSPGQGAYEQYF,TGTGCCAGCAGCTCGCCGGGACAGGGAGCCTACGAGCAGTACTTC
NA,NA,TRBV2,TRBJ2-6,CASSWQAGANGLTF,TGTGCCAGCAGTTGGCAGGCTGGGGCCAACGGCCTGACTTTC
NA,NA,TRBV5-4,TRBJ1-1,CASSLVGGDTEAFF,TGTGCCAGCAGCTTGGTGGGGGGGGACACTGAAGCTTTCTTT
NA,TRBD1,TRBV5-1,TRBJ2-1,CASSLQGSDEQFF,TGCGCCAGCAGCTTACAGGGGTCGGATGAGCAGTTCTTC
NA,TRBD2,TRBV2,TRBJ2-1,CASSASSGGYNEQFF,TGTGCCAGCAGTGCTTCTAGCGGGGGGTACAATGAGCAGTTCTTC
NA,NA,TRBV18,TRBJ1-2,CASSPAGNYGYTF,TGTGCCAGCTCACCAGCAGGGAACTATGGCTACACCTTC
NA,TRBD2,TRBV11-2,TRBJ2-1,CASSSSLGGLARNEQFF,TGTGCCAGCAGCTCCTCCCTAGGGGGACTAGCGAGGAATGAGCAGTTCTTC
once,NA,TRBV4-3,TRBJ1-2,CASSRPGGGSYTF,TGCGCCAGCAGCCGCCCGGGAGGAGGAAGCTACACCTTC
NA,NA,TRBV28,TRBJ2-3,CASSPLYSGTSTDTQYF,TGTGCCAGCAGTCCCCTATATAGCGGCACTAGCACAGATACGCAGTATTTT
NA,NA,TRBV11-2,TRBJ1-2,CASSPPGGGYTF,TGTGCCAGCAGCCCTCCCGGGGGGGGCTACACCTTC
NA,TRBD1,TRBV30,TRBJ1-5,CAWSVGQGASGNQPQHF,TGTGCCTGGAGTGTAGGACAGGGGGCGAGTGGCAATCAGCCCCAGCATTTT
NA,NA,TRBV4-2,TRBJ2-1,CASSQGEKETNEQFF,TGTGCCAGCAGCCAAGGGGAGAAAGAAACGAATGAGCAGTTCTTC
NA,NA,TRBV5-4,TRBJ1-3,CASSLGTDRNTIYF,TGTGCCAGCAGCTTGGGGACAGACCGAAACACCATATATTTT
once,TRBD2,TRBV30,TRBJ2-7,CAWSVPGGLSHEQYF,TGTGCCTGGAGTGTACCGGGGGGGTTGAGTCACGAGCAGTACTTC
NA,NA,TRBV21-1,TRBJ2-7,CASSKKTEYEQYF,TGTGCCAGCAGCAAAAAAACAGAATACGAGCAGTACTTC
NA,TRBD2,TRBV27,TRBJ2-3,CASGRLAGDVSTDTQYF,TGTGCCAGCGGAAGACTAGCGGGGGATGTTAGCACAGATACGCAGTATTTT
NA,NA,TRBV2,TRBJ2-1,CASSTPLGEQFF,TGTGCCAGCAGCACCCCACTCGGTGAGCAGTTCTTC
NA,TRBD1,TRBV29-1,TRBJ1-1,CSVEKGTGVATEAFF,TGCAGCGTTGAAAAGGGGACAGGGGTGGCCACTGAAGCTTTCTTT
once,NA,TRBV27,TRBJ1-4,CASSLWRGEKLFF,TGTGCCAGCAGTTTATGGCGGGGTGAAAAACTGTTTTTT
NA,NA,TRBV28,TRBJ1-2,CASSLVGYFYGYTF,TGTGCCAGCAGTTTAGTCGGGTACTTCTATGGCTACACCTTC
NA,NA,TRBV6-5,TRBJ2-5,CASRESGVQETQYF,TGTGCCAGCAGGGAAAGCGGCGTCCAAGAGACCCAGTACTTC
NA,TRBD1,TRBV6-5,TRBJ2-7,CASSPGTGLSEQYF,TGTGCCAGCAGCCCCGGGACAGGGCTCAGCGAGCAGTACTTC
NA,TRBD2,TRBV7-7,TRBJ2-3,CASSLGLAGGDTQYF,TGTGCCAGCAGCTTAGGACTAGCGGGGGGAGATACGCAGTATTTT
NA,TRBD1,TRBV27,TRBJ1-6,CASSFWTGVRSPLHF,TGTGCCAGCAGCTTCTGGACAGGGGTAAGGTCACCCCTCCACTTT